These 21 T cell receptor beta chains were sequenced from one sample in a study of cytotoxic CD8 clonotypes in ibrutinib-treated CLL. TCRdb's table, derived via immunoSEQ multiplex PCR, lists solely in-frame clones and lacks some. The sample has approximately 200,000 clones, over 60% seen once; the top ten hold over 10%. Sample: PBMCs, taken after 24 months of ibrutinib treatment. These receptors were collected from a human donor with chronic lymphocytic leukemia.

The rearrangement links TRBV7-6 to TRBJ2-7, with D possibly TRBD2 on 6 matching bases. V gave up 5 bases and J gave up 2 bases, with 10 bases separating them. The CDR3 is 13 residues long. The germline V gene has CDR1 SGHVS and CDR2 FNYEAQ. This CDR3 reads CASSTGTAYEQYF. The CDR3 nucleotides are TGTGCCAGCAGCACCGGGACTGCCTACGAGCAGTACTTC.

This chain uses TRBV6-5 with TRBJ1-2; D not resolved. Germline assignment: CDR1 MNHEY and CDR2 SVGAGI. The CDR3 totals 13 residues. With 2 bases removed from V and 4 bases from J, the gap between germline ends came to 8 bases. DNA for the CDR3: TGTGCCAGCAGTTACACAGCAATCTATGGCTACACCTTC. Translation: CASSYTAIYGYTF.

The gene calls are TRBV11-3 and TRBJ2-3, with 9 bases fitting TRBD2. The germline gives CDR1 SGHNT, CDR2 YENEEA. V was pared by 0 bases and J by 3 bases, with 1 base of the junction left unmatched. This CDR3 has 15 amino acids. The CDR3 DNA is TGTGCCAGCAGCTTAGATCTAGCGGGAACAGATACGCAGTATTTT. Protein sequence: CASSLDLAGTDTQYF.

The chain joins TRBV4-1 to TRBJ1-5; the D is unclear. In germline, CDR1 is MGHRA, CDR2 YSYEKL. The CDR3 contains 17 residues. V lost 1 base and J lost 5, with 18 bases in between. The CDR3 region is CASSQVFIGPADQPQHF. DNA for the CDR3: TGCGCCAGCAGCCAAGTTTTCATTGGGCCGGCAGATCAGCCCCAGCATTTT.

The genes are TRBV28 and TRBJ1-1; TRBD1 agrees at 10 bases. The CDR3 consists of 15 residues. Germline CDR1 and CDR2: MDHEN and SYDVKM. Trimming took 3 bases from V and 13 from J; bases not matched to a gene: 14. The CDR3 sequence: CASSLWTTTGGEVFF. The CDR3 DNA reads TGTGCCAGCAGTTTGTGGACTACGACAGGGGGCGAGGTTTTCTTT.

This chain connects TRBV11-2 to TRBJ2-7; 8 bases are shared with TRBD2. The CDR3 has 16 amino acids. Germline V CDR1 and CDR2: SGHAT, FQNNGV. With 0 bases clipped from V and 2 bases from J, the junction kept 6 bases outside the gene matches. The CDR3 coding sequence is TGTGCCAGCAGCTTAGATACTAGCGGCACTACCTACGAGCAGTACTTC. This codes for CASSLDTSGTTYEQYF.

A single count supports this clone. V is TRBV4-2 and J is TRBJ2-1; D not certain. Germline V CDR1 and CDR2: LGHNA, YNFKEQ. The CDR3 contains 11 residues. Trimming left V 6 bases short and J 10 bases short, with 10 bases between. The CDR3 spells CASREMGEQFF. DNA for the CDR3: TGTGCCAGCAGGGAGATGGGCGAGCAGTTCTTC.

This chain links TRBV9 with TRBJ2-1; 10 nucleotides line up with TRBD2. The V gene end was trimmed by 5 bases and the J gene end by 4 bases; junction bases not matched to a gene: 6. Germline V gene lookup returns CDR1 SGDLS and CDR2 YYNGEE. The CDR3 consists of 15 residues. CDR3 sequence reads: CASRPSGSMYNEQFF. DNA of the CDR3: TGTGCCAGCAGGCCTAGCGGGAGTATGTACAATGAGCAGTTCTTC. Based on the CDR3 plus reference TRBV9 and TRBJ2-1, the full variable domain is DSGVTQTPKHLITATGQRVTLRCSPRSGDLSVYWYQQSLDQGLQFLIQYYNGEERAKGNILERFSAQQFPDLHSELNLSSLELGDSALYFCASRPSGSMYNEQFFGPGTRLTVL.

This CDR3 is CAWSWASYSNQPQHF. DNA of the CDR3: TGTGCCTGGAGCTGGGCCTCCTATAGCAATCAGCCCCAGCATTTT. The chain uses TRBV30 and TRBJ1-5; no clear D. The CDR3 extends over 15 amino acids. V was trimmed by 3 bases and J by 0 bases, leaving 12 bases between them. The germline gives CDR1 GTSNPN, CDR2 SVGIG (reference sequence). Full variable domain (rest looked up from reference TRBV30 and TRBJ1-5): SQTIHQWPATLVQPVGSPLSLECTVEGTSNPNLYWYRQAAGRGLQLLFYSVGIGQISSEVPQNLSASRPQDRQFILSSKKLLLSDSGFYLCAWSWASYSNQPQHFGDGTRLSIL.

This clone was observed a handful of times. This chain links TRBV27 with TRBJ2-5, with TRBD1 identical over 7 bases. The CDR3 has 16 residues. The J segment lost 5 bases and the V segment lost 4 bases, leaving 13 bases of the junction unmatched. CDR1 is MNHEY and CDR2 is SMNVEV in the germline V gene (reference sequence). The CDR3 nucleotides read TGTGCCAGCAGTTCTACCATCAGGACAGGCGGCGAGACCCAGTACTTC. This sequence encodes CASSSTIRTGGETQYF.

The chain is built from TRBV9 and TRBJ2-3; D is unresolved. CDR3 length: 14 residues. Trimming left V 3 bases short and J 1 base short, with 9 bases between. The V gene's germline CDR1 is SGDLS and CDR2 YYNGEE. The CDR3 reads CASSEGFRTDTQYF. The CDR3 nucleotides are TGTGCCAGCAGCGAAGGATTCCGCACAGATACGCAGTATTTT. Supplemented by reference TRBV9 and TRBJ2-3, the full variable domain reads DSGVTQTPKHLITATGQRVTLRCSPRSGDLSVYWYQQSLDQGLQFLIQYYNGEERAKGNILERFSAQQFPDLHSELNLSSLELGDSALYFCASSEGFRTDTQYFGPGTRLTVL.

The V call is TRBV4-1, the J call TRBJ2-3; D remains ambiguous. Trimming pared 4 bases from V and 3 bases from J, leaving 11 bases between. Per germline, CDR1 MGHRA and CDR2 YSYEKL. CDR3 length: 14 residues. Here the CDR3 DNA reads TGCGCCAGCAGCCCCTTAGGTGAGACAGATACGCAGTATTTT. This gives the protein CASSPLGETDTQYF.

The V gene is TRBV29-1, the J gene TRBJ2-1; possible D gene TRBD2, 6 bases. Germline lookup yields CDR1 SQVTM and CDR2 ANQGSEA. With 6 bases removed from V and 2 bases from J, the gap between germline ends came to 17 bases. The CDR3 length is 15 residues. The DNA of the CDR3 is TGCAGCGTCGTCGGGACTGCAGTAACCTACAATGAGCAGTTCTTC. Residues: CSVVGTAVTYNEQFF.

The chain recombines TRBV18 with TRBJ2-1, with D uncertain. The V gene's germline CDR1 is KGHSH and CDR2 LQKENI. V gave up 2 bases and J gave up 6 bases, with 5 bases separating them. The CDR3 has 12 residues. The CDR3 DNA reads TGTGCCAGCTCACCAGGAACCAATGAGCAGTTCTTC. It yields the protein CASSPGTNEQFF. Drawing the rest from reference TRBV18 and TRBJ2-1, the complete variable domain is NAGVMQNPRHLVRRRGQEARLRCSPMKGHSHVYWYRQLPEEGLKFMVYLQKENIIDESGMPKERFSAEFPKEGPSILRIQQVVRGDSAAYFCASSPGTNEQFFGPGTRLTVL.

The V call is TRBV5-6, the J call TRBJ2-1, with TRBD2 identical over 7 bases. CDR1 is SGHDT, CDR2 YYEEEE, per germline. Trimming took 6 bases from V and 8 from J; bases not matched to a gene: 17. The CDR3 runs 16 residues. The DNA for the CDR3 is TGTGCCAGCACCAAAATTGAGCGGGGCTCTCAGTATGAGCAGTTCTTC. Its protein is CASTKIERGSQYEQFF.

The genes are TRBV4-3 and TRBJ2-1; 8 nucleotides align to TRBD1. This CDR3 is built from 14 residues. In germline, CDR1 is LGHNA, CDR2 YSLEER. J was trimmed by 0 bases and V by 8 bases; bases with no gene match: 3. The CDR3 is CASGTGGSYNEQFF. CDR3 DNA: TGCGCCAGCGGTACAGGGGGCTCCTACAATGAGCAGTTCTTC.

The rearrangement links TRBV9 to TRBJ1-2; 10 bases are shared with TRBD1. Trimming cost V 3 bases and J 2 bases; bases outside gene matches: 7. CDR1 is SGDLS, CDR2 YYNGEE, per germline. This CDR3 has 16 amino acids. The CDR3 reads CASSGDRGLKNYGYTF. CDR3 in DNA: TGTGCCAGCAGCGGAGACAGGGGGCTTAAGAACTATGGCTACACCTTC.

J is TRBJ1-2 and V is TRBV7-9; D might be TRBD1 (5 bases). This CDR3 is 14 amino acids long. V was clipped by 5 bases and J by 7 bases, with 17 bases between them. Germline V gene data show CDR1 as SEHNR and CDR2 as FQNEAQ (reference sequence). The CDR3 region has the DNA TGTGCCAGCAGCGAACAGGCTCAATCGGGTGGCTACACCTTC. Amino acids: CASSEQAQSGGYTF.

The rearrangement links TRBV30 to TRBJ1-5, with 9 bases identical to TRBD1. The ends lost 1 base at V and 5 bases at J; junction bases unmatched: 0. The CDR3 has 13 amino acids. CDR1 is GTSNPN, CDR2 SVGIG, per germline (reference sequence). The CDR3 coding sequence is TGTGCCTGGAGTGACAGGGGGCATCAGCCCCAGCATTTT. Protein product: CAWSDRGHQPQHF.

This clone was seen more than once but under ten times. The J gene is TRBJ2-3, the V gene TRBV5-4, with a possible D match to TRBD2 (6 bases). The length of the CDR3 is 14 residues. V lost 4 bases and J 8 bases, leaving 17 bases between the germline ends. Germline CDR1 is SGHNT and CDR2 is YYREEE (reference sequence). The CDR3, as DNA: TGTGCCAGCAGCGAGGACTACCGAAGCGGTACGCAGTATTTT. Translation gives CASSEDYRSGTQYF. The variable domain in full, completed from reference TRBV5-4 and TRBJ2-3, reads ETGVTQSPTHLIKTRGQQVTLRCSSQSGHNTVSWYQQALGQGPQFIFQYYREEENGRGNFPPRFSGLQFPNYSSELNVNALELDDSALYLCASSEDYRSGTQYFGPGTRLTVL.

The genes are TRBV15 and TRBJ2-7; TRBD1 is a possible D gene (5 bases). The germline gives CDR1 LNHNV, CDR2 YYDKDF (reference sequence). CDR3 size: 13 residues. Trimming removed 3 bases at V and 4 bases at J, with 10 bases between. CDR3 DNA sequence: TGTGCCACCAGCAGTTCCCAGGGTTACGAGCAGTACTTC. It translates to CATSSSQGYEQYF. Full variable domain (remainder filled in from reference TRBV15 and TRBJ2-7): DAMVIQNPRYQVTQFGKPVTLSCSQTLNHNVMYWYQQKSSQAPKLLFHYYDKDFNNEADTPDNFQSRRPNTSFCFLDIRSPGLGDTAMYLCATSSSQGYEQYFGPGTRLTVT.